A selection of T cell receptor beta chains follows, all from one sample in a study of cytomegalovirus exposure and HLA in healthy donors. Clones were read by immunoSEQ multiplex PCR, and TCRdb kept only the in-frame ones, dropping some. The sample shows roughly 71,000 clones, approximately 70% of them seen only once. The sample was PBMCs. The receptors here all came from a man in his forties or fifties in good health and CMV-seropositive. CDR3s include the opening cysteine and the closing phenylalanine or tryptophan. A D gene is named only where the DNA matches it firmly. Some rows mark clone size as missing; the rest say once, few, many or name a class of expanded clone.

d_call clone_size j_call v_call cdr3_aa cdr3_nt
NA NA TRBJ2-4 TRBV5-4 CASSLEGVQNIQYF TGTGCCAGCAGCCTTGAGGGGGTCCAAAACATTCAGTACTTC
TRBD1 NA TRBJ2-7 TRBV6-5 CASREYRGFTYEQYF TGTGCCAGCAGGGAGTACAGGGGTTTTACCTACGAGCAGTACTTC
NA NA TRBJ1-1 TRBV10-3 CAISEVGQAETFF TGTGCCATCAGTGAGGTTGGGCAGGCCGAGACTTTCTTT
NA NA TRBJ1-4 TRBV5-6 CASSLAAGQYNEKLFF TGTGCCAGCAGCTTGGCAGCCGGACAGTATAATGAAAAACTGTTTTTT
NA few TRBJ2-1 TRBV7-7 CASSLGENNEQFF TGTGCTAGCAGCTTAGGAGAGAACAATGAGCAGTTCTTC
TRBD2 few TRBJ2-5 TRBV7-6 CAIVSGGGARETQYF TGTGCCATAGTCAGCGGCGGGGGGGCGAGGGAGACCCAGTACTTC
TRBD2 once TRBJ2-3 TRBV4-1 CASSLGLAGSTDTQYF TGCGCCAGTTCACTCGGACTAGCGGGTAGCACAGATACGCAGTATTTT
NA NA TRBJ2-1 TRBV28 CASSLLSNEQFF TGTGCCAGCAGTTTATTATCCAATGAGCAGTTCTTC
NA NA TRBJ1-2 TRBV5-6 CASSLGPGPNYGYTF TGTGCCAGCAGCTTGGGGCCAGGGCCTAACTATGGCTACACCTTC
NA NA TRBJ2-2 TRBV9 CASSVGSVGTGELFF TGTGCCAGCAGCGTAGGAAGCGTAGGCACCGGGGAGCTGTTTTTT
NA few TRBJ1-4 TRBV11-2 CASSLGLREKLFF TGTGCCAGCAGCCTAGGGTTGCGGGAAAAACTGTTTTTT
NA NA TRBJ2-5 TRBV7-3 CASSLGGATQETQYF TGTGCCAGCAGCTTAGGGGGGGCCACCCAAGAGACCCAGTACTTC
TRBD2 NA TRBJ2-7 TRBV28 CASSSLLAGRSYEQYF TGTGCCAGCAGTTCCCTACTAGCGGGGAGATCCTACGAGCAGTACTTC
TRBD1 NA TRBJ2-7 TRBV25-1 CASRGTGGFSYEQYF TGTGCCAGCAGGGGAACAGGGGGCTTCTCCTACGAGCAGTACTTC
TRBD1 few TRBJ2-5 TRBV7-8 CASSLLDRGGETQYF TGTGCCAGCAGCTTGTTAGACAGGGGGGGAGAGACCCAGTACTTC
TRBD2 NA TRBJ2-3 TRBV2 CASASGGKRVDTQYF TGTGCCAGCGCTAGCGGGGGGAAGCGAGTAGATACGCAGTATTTT
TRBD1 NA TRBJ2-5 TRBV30 CACPDRDQETQYF TGTGCCTGTCCGGACAGGGACCAAGAGACCCAGTACTTC
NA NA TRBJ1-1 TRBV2 CASSALNTEAFF TGTGCCAGCAGTGCGTTGAACACTGAAGCTTTCTTT
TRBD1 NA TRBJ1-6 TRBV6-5 CASSAGGWYNSPLHF TGTGCCAGCAGCGCAGGGGGTTGGTATAATTCACCCCTCCACTTT
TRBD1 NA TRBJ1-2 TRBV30 CAWTRDRGNYGYTF TGTGCCTGGACCCGGGACAGGGGGAACTATGGCTACACCTTC
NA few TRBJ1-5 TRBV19 CASSVGGSNRGNQPQHF TGTGCCAGTAGTGTAGGAGGTTCAAACAGGGGCAATCAGCCCCAGCATTTT
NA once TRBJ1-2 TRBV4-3 CASSQEIGEGYTF TGCGCCAGCAGCCAAGAGATCGGGGAGGGCTACACCTTC
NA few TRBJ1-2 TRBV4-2 CASSQETIEYGYTF TGTGCCAGCAGCCAAGAAACGATAGAGTATGGCTACACCTTC
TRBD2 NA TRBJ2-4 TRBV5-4 CASSSLRGGEAKNIQYF TGTGCCAGCAGCTCCCTTAGGGGAGGGGAAGCCAAAAACATTCAGTACTTC
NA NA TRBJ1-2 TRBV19 CASRTRPGQSNYGYTF TGTGCCAGTAGAACACGCCCGGGACAAAGTAACTATGGCTACACCTTC
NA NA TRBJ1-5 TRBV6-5 CASSYAVNQPQHF TGTGCCAGCAGTTACGCGGTGAATCAGCCCCAGCATTTT
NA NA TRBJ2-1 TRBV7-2 CASSLGLGNEQFF TGTGCCAGCAGCTTAGGACTAGGAAATGAGCAGTTCTTC
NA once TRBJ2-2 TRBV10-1 CASSSPFTGELFF TGCGCCAGCAGCTCCCCCTTCACTGGGGAGCTGTTTTTT
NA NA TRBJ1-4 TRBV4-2 CASSHQTGPTNEKLFF TGTGCCAGCAGCCACCAGACAGGCCCAACTAATGAAAAACTGTTTTTT
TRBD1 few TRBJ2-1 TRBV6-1 CASSVRTGGRSEQFF TGTGCCAGCAGTGTCCGGACAGGGGGAAGGAGTGAGCAGTTCTTC
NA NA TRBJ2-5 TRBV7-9 CASSLVSYRVKETQYF TGTGCCAGCAGCTTAGTTTCGTACAGGGTGAAAGAGACCCAGTACTTC
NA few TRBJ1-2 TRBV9 CASSVGDINYGYTF TGTGCCAGCAGCGTAGGGGACATCAACTATGGCTACACCTTC
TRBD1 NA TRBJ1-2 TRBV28 CASSLHRGRPYGYTF TGTGCCAGCAGTTTACACAGGGGGCGGCCGTATGGCTACACCTTC
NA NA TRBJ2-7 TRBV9 CASSVQGTPFYEQYF TGTGCCAGCAGCGTACAGGGGACACCCTTTTACGAGCAGTACTTC
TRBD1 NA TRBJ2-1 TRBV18 CASSRLSGQGAYNEQFF TGTGCCAGCTCACGCCTTTCAGGACAGGGGGCTTACAATGAGCAGTTCTTC
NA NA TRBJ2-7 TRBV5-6 CASSLGTYYEQYF TGTGCCAGCAGCTTGGGCACTTATTACGAGCAGTACTTC
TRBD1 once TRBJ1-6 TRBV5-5 CASTFEPDRGDLNSPLHF TGTGCCAGCACTTTCGAACCCGACAGGGGGGACCTTAATTCACCCCTCCACTTT
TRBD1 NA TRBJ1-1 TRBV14 CASSHYWDSEAFF TGTGCCAGCAGCCATTATTGGGACAGTGAAGCTTTCTTT
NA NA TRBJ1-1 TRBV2 CASSLLEQGNTEAFF TGTGCCAGCAGTCTTCTGGAACAGGGAAACACTGAAGCTTTCTTT
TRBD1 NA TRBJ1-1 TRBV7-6 CASSVGQGRTEAFF TGTGCCAGCAGCGTGGGACAGGGAAGAACTGAAGCTTTCTTT
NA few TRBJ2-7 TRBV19 CASMGAGTSYEQYF TGTGCCAGTATGGGGGCAGGGACCTCCTACGAGCAGTACTTC
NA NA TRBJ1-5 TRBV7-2 CASSLTGSYQPQHF TGTGCCAGCAGCTTGACAGGAAGTTACCAGCCCCAGCATTTT
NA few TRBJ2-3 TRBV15 CATSRDRGFGTDTQYF TGTGCCACCAGCAGAGATAGAGGATTCGGGACAGATACGCAGTATTTT
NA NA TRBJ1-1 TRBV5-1 CASSLGVEGGFDEAFF TGCGCCAGCAGCTTGGGGGTAGAGGGCGGGTTCGATGAAGCTTTCTTT
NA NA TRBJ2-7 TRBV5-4 CASRPDRRSYEQYF TGTGCCAGCAGACCGGACAGAAGGTCCTACGAGCAGTACTTC
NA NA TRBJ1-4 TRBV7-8 CASSVVQGTFEKLFF TGTGCCAGCAGCGTAGTCCAAGGGACTTTTGAAAAACTGTTTTTT
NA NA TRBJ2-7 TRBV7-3 CASSLDSSYEQYF TGTGCCAGCAGCTTAGACAGCTCCTACGAGCAGTACTTC
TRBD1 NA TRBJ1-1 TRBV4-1 CASADKGQAGTEAFF TGCGCCAGCGCAGACAAGGGACAGGCAGGCACTGAAGCTTTCTTT
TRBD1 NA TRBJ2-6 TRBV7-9 CASSHRGSPPGANVLTF TGTGCCAGCAGCCACAGGGGGAGCCCGCCTGGGGCCAACGTCCTGACTTTC
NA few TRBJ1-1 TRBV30 CAHKPRGAESAPAFF TGTGCCCACAAACCCCGCGGGGCCGAATCTGCGCCGGCTTTCTTT
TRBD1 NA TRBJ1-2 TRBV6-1 CASEDSGQGLGYTF TGTGCCAGCGAAGACTCCGGACAGGGTTTAGGCTACACCTTC
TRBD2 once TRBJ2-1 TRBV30 CAWSGGLAGAYNEQFF TGTGCCTGGAGTGGGGGACTAGCGGGGGCCTACAATGAGCAGTTCTTC
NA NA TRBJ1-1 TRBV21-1 CASIYGARGTEAFF TGTGCCAGCATATATGGGGCGCGGGGAACTGAAGCTTTCTTT
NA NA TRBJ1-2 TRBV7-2 CASSLAYRGSGGYTF TGTGCCAGCAGCTTAGCTTATCGGGGGAGTGGTGGCTACACCTTC
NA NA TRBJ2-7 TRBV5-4 CASSLDNSYEQYF TGTGCCAGCAGCTTGGACAACTCCTACGAGCAGTACTTC
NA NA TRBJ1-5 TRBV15 CATSRDFGSLGGVSQPQHF TGTGCCACCAGCAGAGATTTCGGAAGTCTAGGAGGGGTGAGTCAGCCCCAGCATTTT
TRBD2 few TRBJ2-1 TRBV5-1 CASSLASSGVNNEQFF TGCGCCAGCAGCTTGGCCTCTAGCGGGGTTAACAATGAGCAGTTCTTC
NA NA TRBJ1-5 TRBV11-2 CASSLNLRQPQHF TGTGCCAGCAGCTTGAATCTCAGGCAGCCCCAGCATTTT
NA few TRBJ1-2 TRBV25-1 CASSEARGSGYTF TGTGCCAGCAGTGAGGCCAGGGGAAGTGGCTACACCTTC